These 5 T cell receptor beta chains were all obtained from the same sample, sequenced in a study of CD8 T cells in ankylosing spondylitis. TCRdb ran MiXCR on the 5' RACE reads and lists one entry per CDR3 protein. The sample records approximately 190,000 distinct CDR3 sequences, 13% being singletons. Sequencing was carried out using blood, either unsorted or a sorted T cell fraction (not recorded which). The origin of the receptors is a female donor with ankylosing spondylitis or in good health (not recorded which).

This clonotype was seen more than once but under ten times. The chain joins TRBV4-3 to TRBJ1-2; D is undetermined. This CDR3 comprises 15 residues. V lost 1 base, J lost 4 bases, and 13 bases lay in between. Germline V gives CDR1 LGHNA, CDR2 YSLEER. CDR3 region: CASSQAVSYGYGYTF. The CDR3 DNA sequence: TGCGCCAGCAGCCAAGCGGTAAGCTACGGCTATGGCTACACCTTC.

The DNA of the CDR3 is TGCAGTGCTAGACCGGGCCCGGCCTACGAGCAGTACTTC. It codes for CSARPGPAYEQYF. V and J are TRBV20-1 and TRBJ2-7; D not certain. The CDR3 runs to 13 residues. Germline V gene sequence: CDR1 DFQATT, CDR2 SNEGSKA (reference sequence). Trimming stripped 2 bases from V and 2 bases from J, with 10 bases between.

The chain couples TRBV6-1 to TRBJ2-1; 8 nucleotides line up with TRBD2. CDR3 size: 15 residues. Germline lookup yields CDR1 MNHNS and CDR2 SASEGT. V gave up 5 bases and J gave up 1 base; unmatched junction bases: 4. CDR3 protein: CASSPRGGSYNEQFF. The CDR3 nucleotides read TGTGCCAGCAGTCCCCGGGGGGGGTCCTACAATGAGCAGTTCTTC.

V and J are TRBV5-1 and TRBJ2-5; 9 positions match TRBD1. The V gene's germline CDR1 is SGHRS and CDR2 YFSETQ. The CDR3 has 15 amino acids. V was clipped by 6 bases and J by 2 bases; unmatched bases: 8. The CDR3 reads CASTQDGTGQETQYF. In DNA form, the CDR3 reads TGCGCCAGCACCCAGGACGGGACAGGGCAAGAGACCCAGTACTTC.

The rearrangement joins TRBV3-1 to TRBJ2-1; D perhaps matches TRBD2 (6 bases). V was clipped by 0 bases and J by 4 bases, with 16 bases between them. Germline V gene data show CDR1 as LGHDT and CDR2 as YNNKEL (reference sequence). CDR3 length: 17 amino acids. The CDR3 coding sequence is TGTGCCAGCAGCCAAGATGGGAGCGGGTGGAAGTACAATGAGCAGTTCTTC. This gives the protein CASSQDGSGWKYNEQFF.